This record looks at one T cell receptor (beta chain) sequence and its context. This clonotype has just a few counts. Its antigen remains unidentified. Nothing much larger sits one base from this clone, and base qualities are not available. Instrument on record: Illumina HiSeq 2500. Quantitative 5'-RACE with molecular barcodes was the method used to prepare the TCR beta libraries. Under the source paper's analysis protocol: Disease-linked TCR variants were identified with a new computational method built on a probabilistic model of VDJ rearrangement. The public sequencing data were trimmed at Q25 with fastp and processed into clonotypes with MiXCR by TCRdb, which kept only in-frame beta chains. Here each entry gathers all rows of one CDR3 protein and keeps the most common genes and DNA. It is TCRdb's table, rather than the study itself, that gives the V and J calls and clone size. This sample lists 150,000 to 200,000 distinct CDR3 sequences; more than 9% were detected once. Together, the top ten hold around 29% of the sample.

From its cysteine to its phenylalanine, the CDR3 spans 15 amino acids. Kept here is only the CDR3 DNA, which spans 45 bases and is read in frame from base 1. Looking up the germline V gene yields CDR1 SGHTA and CDR2 FQGNSA. Between the V and J ends, shortened by 0 bases and 7 bases respectively, the junction contains 13 bases. This sample stems from a study of CD8 T cells in ankylosing spondylitis (dated by TCRdb to the late 2010s). With respect to the entire study: The study set out to find disease-linked TCR variants by profiling T cell receptor beta repertoires in ankylosing spondylitis patients and healthy donors. Samples of peripheral blood were taken, and for ankylosing spondylitis patients, synovial fluid was collected as well. The full study cohort comprised 25 or so ankylosing spondylitis patients and about 110 healthy donors. Study-wide findings and limitations: In peripheral blood, the disease-linked clones were found at relatively low frequencies and had a CD8+ phenotype. Some motif variants were previously reported in synovial fluid and blood of reactive arthritis patients, suggesting common disease-initiation mechanisms. The disease-linked clones were reported to be significantly enriched in matched synovial fluid samples from ankylosing spondylitis patients. A TCR beta motif of several highly homologous amino acid variants appeared characteristic of blood from ankylosing spondylitis patients.

The chain joins TRBV7-2 to TRBJ2-1; TRBD1 is possibly the D segment (5 matching bases). The source material was blood, either unsorted or a sorted T cell fraction (not recorded which). The sequence was collected from a male donor with ankylosing spondylitis or in good health (not recorded which). This receptor carries the CDR3 CASSLAGDSWNEQFF. The nucleotides are TGTGCCAGCAGCTTAGCCGGAGACAGCTGGAATGAGCAGTTCTTC.